This paragraph reports one T cell receptor (beta chain). Antigen specificity is unknown. The repertoire was sequenced with immunoSEQ multiplex PCR; TCRdb's copy has only in-frame clones and lacks some. The repertoire holds approximately 120,000 clones, with 88% as singletons. These data originate in a study of T cell responses to AZD1222 COVID-19 vaccine. General observations from the study: Donors were mostly white British, more females; clonal diversity possibly underestimated. The CD4 TCRs associated with vaccination extended across spike and predominated at 160-218 and 743-854. Baseline serostatus was positive in only six AZD1222 recipients.

CDR3 size: 15 residues. Trimming shortened V by 0 bases and J by 4 bases, and 9 bases separated the two germline ends. Germline V gene sequence: CDR1 LNHNV, CDR2 YYDKDF (reference sequence). The sequencing here drew on peripheral blood, taken on day 0 of AZD1222 vaccination. The chain employs TRBV15 and TRBJ1-4; D is unresolved. The TCR was taken from an adult in good health. CDR3 in amino acids: CATSRDREDNEKLFF. The CDR3 bases are TGTGCCACCAGCAGAGATCGAGAAGATAATGAAAAACTGTTTTTT.